A single sample is the source of the 24 T cell receptor beta chains below, sequenced in a study of blood T cell repertoires in COVID-19. Repertoires were generated with immunoSEQ multiplex PCR, while TCRdb's copy carries only in-frame clones and drops some. This sample has around 310,000 clones, with about nine tenths found just once. The sample taken for sequencing was PBMCs or T cells enriched from blood (not recorded which). These TCRs come from a woman aged 25 to 39 who had recovered from COVID-19.

CDR3 sequence reads: CASSPATSGYNEQFF. CDR3 in DNA: TGTGCCAGCAGCCCCGCGACTAGCGGATACAATGAGCAGTTCTTC. The chain uses TRBV28 and TRBJ2-1; 9 bases fit TRBD2. Looked up from germline, CDR1 is MDHEN and CDR2 is SYDVKM. This CDR3 is built from 15 residues. Trimming at V came to 6 bases and at J to 4 bases, leaving 7 bases not matched to a gene.

V gene TRBV10-3 combines with J gene TRBJ2-7; D unclear. V was shortened by 2 bases and J by 5 bases, with 7 bases between the two germline ends. The CDR3 has 12 amino acids. Germline V lookup: CDR1 ENHRY, CDR2 SYGVKD. The CDR3 region is CAISERGDEQYF. CDR3 nucleotide sequence: TGTGCCATCAGTGAGAGAGGAGACGAGCAGTACTTC.

The chain uses TRBV24-1 and TRBJ2-3; D is ambiguous. The germline gives CDR1 KGHDR, CDR2 SFDVKD. Trimming shortened V by 9 bases and J by 1 base, and 10 bases separated the two germline ends. This CDR3 is 13 amino acids long. The CDR3 bases are TGTGCCACCGAAGCATCTGGCACAGATACGCAGTATTTT. Its translation: CATEASGTDTQYF.

The chain has TRBV7-2 and TRBJ1-4; a possible D gene is TRBD1 (6 bases). V shed 3 bases and J shed 0 bases, with 14 bases lying between them. The germline V gene encodes CDR1 SGHTA and CDR2 FQGNSA. This CDR3 has 17 amino acids. The CDR3 loop is CASSFLKDSATNEKLFF. Here the CDR3 DNA reads TGTGCCAGCAGCTTTTTGAAGGACAGTGCAACTAATGAAAAACTGTTTTTT.

The chain has TRBV7-9 and TRBJ1-3; possibly TRBD1 for D (6 bases). Germline loops: CDR1 SEHNR, CDR2 FQNEAQ (reference sequence). The CDR3 has 15 amino acids. V lost 3 bases and J lost 4, with 13 bases in between. CDR3 coding DNA: TGTGCCAGCAGCTTTTCCACAGGGACAGGAAACACCATATATTTT. It translates to CASSFSTGTGNTIYF.

This chain links TRBV6-5 with TRBJ1-2, with 10 bases matching TRBD1. V shed 6 bases, J shed 8 bases, and the junction held 9 bases outside the gene matches. The germline CDR1 and CDR2 sequences are MNHEY and SVGAGI. The CDR3 is made up of 14 amino acids. CDR3 loop: CASSVWDRGGGYTF. CDR3 DNA: TGTGCCAGCAGCGTGTGGGACAGGGGCGGCGGCTACACCTTC.

V and J are TRBV13 and TRBJ2-6; D remains unclear. Germline CDR1 and CDR2: PRHDT and FYEKMQ (reference sequence). Trimming left V 5 bases short and J 0 bases short, with 8 bases between. This CDR3 spans 15 amino acids. The CDR3 region has the DNA TGTGCCAGCAGCCCCCCATCCTCTGGGGCCAACGTCCTGACTTTC. Protein product: CASSPPSSGANVLTF.

The chain employs TRBV28 and TRBJ1-5; 8 positions agree with TRBD1. The CDR3 has 16 amino acids. V lost 4 bases, J lost 2 bases, and 7 bases stayed unmatched. Germline CDR1 MDHEN, CDR2 SYDVKM. The chain's CDR3 is CASSSTGAFGNQPQHF. CDR3 in DNA: TGTGCCAGCAGTTCGACAGGGGCCTTCGGCAATCAGCCCCAGCATTTT.

This clone came up a few times. The rearrangement uses TRBV7-2 and TRBJ1-2, with 7 nucleotides matching TRBD1. The CDR3 covers 14 residues. V trimming: 1 base; J trimming: 3 bases; junction bases outside the gene matches: 2. Per germline, CDR1 SGHTA and CDR2 FQGNSA. The CDR3 nucleotides read TGTGCCAGCAGCTTAGGTACAGGGGACTATGGCTACACCTTC. This gives the protein CASSLGTGDYGYTF. Full variable domain (remainder filled in from reference TRBV7-2 and TRBJ1-2): GAGVSQSPSNKVTEKGKDVELRCDPISGHTALYWYRQSLGQGLEFLIYFQGNSAPDKSGLPSDRFSAERTGGSVSTLTIQRTQQEDSAVYLCASSLGTGDYGYTFGSGTRLTVV.

The V and J genes are TRBV7-9 and TRBJ2-5; 12 bases line up with TRBD2. Germline CDR1 and CDR2: SEHNR and FQNEAQ (reference sequence). J was trimmed by 4 bases and V by 4 bases; bases with no gene match: 7. The CDR3 is 16 residues long. The CDR3 bases are TGTGCCAGCAGCTCCCTAGCGGGAGGGCCTGGAGAGACCCAGTACTTC. Translated: CASSSLAGGPGETQYF.

The table lists this clone with a few counts. In DNA, the CDR3 is TGCGCCAGCAGGGGACAGGGGGCCAACGAGCAGTACTTC. This encodes CASRGQGANEQYF. This chain uses TRBV10-2 with TRBJ2-7; 12 nucleotides agree with TRBD1. Per the germline V gene, CDR1 is WSHSY and CDR2 is SAAADI. This CDR3 is 13 amino acids long. V lost 6 bases to trimming and J lost 5 bases; unmatched junction nucleotides: 2.

V usage is TRBV12-3 or TRBV12-4 and J usage is TRBJ1-2; no clear D gene. V lost 6 bases and J lost 4, with 12 bases in between. CDR3 size: 13 residues. Written as DNA, the CDR3 is TGTGCCAGCAGCAGCGTCGAGGGCTATGGCTACACCTTC. Encoded protein: CASSSVEGYGYTF.

The gene calls are TRBV7-2 and TRBJ2-7, with D tentatively TRBD2 (5 bases). CDR3 length equals 15 residues. Germline CDR1 and CDR2: SGHTA and FQGNSA. V was trimmed by 5 bases and J by 3 bases, leaving 17 bases between them. The CDR3 loop reads CASSLGGNGIYEQYF. CDR3 DNA: TGTGCCAGCAGCCTAGGAGGCAACGGGATCTACGAGCAGTACTTC. The whole variable domain, remainder taken from reference TRBV7-2 and TRBJ2-7, is GAGVSQSPSNKVTEKGKDVELRCDPISGHTALYWYRQSLGQGLEFLIYFQGNSAPDKSGLPSDRFSAERTGGSVSTLTIQRTQQEDSAVYLCASSLGGNGIYEQYFGPGTRLTVT.

The rearrangement uses TRBV6-2 or TRBV6-3 and TRBJ2-5; 10 nucleotides agree with TRBD2. The J segment lost 2 bases and the V segment lost 4 bases, leaving 7 bases of the junction unmatched. From germline, CDR1 is MNHEY and CDR2 SVGEGT. CDR3 size: 16 residues. The CDR3 DNA follows: TGTGCCAGCAGTTCCCACCCGACTAGCGGGCAAGAGACCCAGTACTTC. The encoded protein is CASSSHPTSGQETQYF.

This clone was seen once. This rearrangement joins TRBV4-2 to TRBJ2-7; D gene unclear. Trimming took off 0 bases at V and 0 bases at J, with 9 bases between the two ends. CDR1 is LGHNA and CDR2 is YNFKEQ in the germline V gene. The CDR3 covers 15 residues. The CDR3 protein is CASSQDSGASYEQYF. The CDR3 bases are TGTGCCAGCAGCCAAGACAGTGGAGCCTCCTACGAGCAGTACTTC.

Here the CDR3 reads CASSQVTFGTLYEQYF. DNA of the CDR3: TGCGCCAGCAGCCAAGTTACTTTTGGGACTCTCTACGAGCAGTACTTC. The rearrangement uses TRBV4-1 and TRBJ2-7, with D possibly TRBD2 on 6 matching bases. Germline V gene data show CDR1 as MGHRA and CDR2 as YSYEKL. V lost 1 base and J lost 3, with 16 bases in between. There are 16 residues in the CDR3.

The chain has TRBV27 and TRBJ2-1; 8 bases line up with TRBD2. The CDR3 consists of 15 residues. CDR1 is MNHEY, CDR2 SMNVEV, per germline (reference sequence). The V segment lost 5 bases and the J segment 0 bases; nucleotides outside the gene matches: 3. The CDR3 spells CASSVTSGSYNEQFF. CDR3 coding DNA: TGTGCCAGCAGTGTAACTAGCGGCTCCTACAATGAGCAGTTCTTC.

V gene TRBV9 combines with J gene TRBJ2-1; 11 nucleotides match TRBD2. With 3 bases clipped from V and 5 bases from J, the junction kept 7 bases outside the gene matches. Per the germline V gene, CDR1 is SGDLS and CDR2 is YYNGEE. The CDR3 runs to 16 residues. Written as DNA, the CDR3 is TGTGCCAGCAGCGCCATAGCGGGAGGGTCAAACAATGAGCAGTTCTTC. Protein sequence: CASSAIAGGSNNEQFF.

This sequence joins TRBV4-1 and TRBJ2-3, with a tentative D call TRBD1 (5 bases). CDR1 MGHRA and CDR2 YSYEKL come from the germline V gene. V lost 4 bases and J 2 bases, leaving 16 bases between the germline ends. CDR3 size: 16 residues. The CDR3 region is CASSPERQSSTDTQYF. Here the CDR3 DNA reads TGCGCCAGCAGCCCAGAGCGACAGTCATCCACAGATACGCAGTATTTT.

The rearrangement joins TRBV6-5 to TRBJ2-1; TRBD2 matches at 7 bases. The CDR3 is 13 residues long. Germline CDR1 and CDR2: MNHEY and SVGAGI. V lost 7 bases to trimming and J lost 10 bases; unmatched junction nucleotides: 10. The CDR3 loop reads CASKGSGAGEQFF. CDR3 nucleotides: TGTGCCAGCAAAGGAAGCGGGGCCGGGGAGCAGTTCTTC.

The genes are TRBV5-4 and TRBJ2-7; 8 bases are shared with TRBD2. Germline CDR1 SGHNT, CDR2 YYREEE (reference sequence). This CDR3 contains 14 residues. The V segment lost 1 base and the J segment 5 bases; nucleotides outside the gene matches: 5. CDR3 protein: CASSLRLAPDEQYF. CDR3 bases: TGTGCCAGCAGCTTGCGACTAGCGCCTGACGAGCAGTACTTC.

The chain has TRBV27 and TRBJ1-1; no clear D gene. The CDR3 loop spans 12 amino acids. Germline V gives CDR1 MNHEY, CDR2 SMNVEV (reference sequence). With 3 bases removed from V and 8 bases from J, the gap between germline ends came to 10 bases. The CDR3 spells CASSLAGREAFF. The CDR3 DNA reads TGTGCCAGCAGTTTGGCGGGGAGGGAAGCTTTCTTT.

The chain combines TRBV7-2 with TRBJ2-1; 8 bases map to TRBD1. With V trimmed by 3 bases and J by 5 bases, 0 bases remained unmatched. Germline loops: CDR1 SGHTA, CDR2 FQGNSA. The CDR3 length is 13 residues. The CDR3 is CASSLTGDNEQFF. The CDR3 DNA is TGTGCCAGCAGCTTGACAGGGGACAATGAGCAGTTCTTC. The complete variable domain, with remaining parts taken from reference TRBV7-2 and TRBJ2-1, reads GAGVSQSPSNKVTEKGKDVELRCDPISGHTALYWYRQSLGQGLEFLIYFQGNSAPDKSGLPSDRFSAERTGGSVSTLTIQRTQQEDSAVYLCASSLTGDNEQFFGPGTRLTVL.

The chain uses TRBV4-2 and TRBJ2-3; D perhaps matches TRBD1 (5 bases). V gave up 3 bases and J gave up 2 bases, with 15 bases separating them. The CDR3 sequence is 16 residues long. Germline V gene sequence: CDR1 LGHNA, CDR2 YNFKEQ. CDR3 bases: TGTGCCAGCAGCCAGTTATCGCAGGGAATCACAGATACGCAGTATTTT. This codes for CASSQLSQGITDTQYF.